What follows are 7 T cell receptor beta chains derived from one specimen sequenced in a study of blood T cells in healthy people across ages. A second PCR, run for roughly 7 to 11 cycles, used a sample-barcoded 5' primer plus a J-beta primer mix. Each CDR3 protein is one row after TCRdb ran MiXCR on the 5' RACE reads. The sample shows some 1.5 million distinct CDR3 sequences, roughly 30% of them seen only once. The sample comprised blood. The receptors were gathered from a woman in her thirties in good health.

This clonotype was detected only a few times. Given a much more abundant clone one base away, this may be a read error. The chain uses TRBV10-3 and TRBJ2-5; 7 nucleotides align to TRBD2. The CDR3 is 12 amino acids. The V and J ends lost 4 bases and 11 bases, in that order; junction bases with no gene match: 7. Germline V CDR1 and CDR2: ENHRY, SYGVKD. The CDR3 reads CAISGDYNEQYF. CDR3 DNA: TGTGCCATCAGTGGGGACTACAATGAGCAGTACTTC.

The sample holds one count of this clonotype. V and J are TRBV6-6 and TRBJ1-1; 10 nucleotides agree with TRBD1. From germline, CDR1 is MNHNY and CDR2 SVGAGI (reference sequence). This CDR3 spans 14 amino acids. Losses at the gene ends were 8 bases for V and 0 bases for J; bases not matched to a gene: 3. DNA for the CDR3: TGTGCCAGCCGGACAGGGGGGTTGAACACTGAAGCTTTCTTT. It translates to CASRTGGLNTEAFF.

This chain links TRBV20-1 with TRBJ2-1; possibly TRBD2 for D (6 bases). Deletions cut 5 bases from V and 7 bases from J, with 18 bases between. CDR1 and CDR2 from the germline V gene are DFQATT and SNEGSKA (reference sequence). The CDR3 consists of 14 residues. CDR3 region: CSAAPDLAPNEQFF. The CDR3 DNA sequence: TGCAGTGCTGCCCCAGATCTAGCGCCTAATGAGCAGTTCTTC.

This clonotype occurred many times. V is TRBV29-1 and J is TRBJ2-7, with D hard to call. Germline V gives CDR1 SQVTM, CDR2 ANQGSEA. V was pared by 4 bases and J by 7 bases, with 14 bases between. This CDR3 region has 12 residues. The CDR3 spells CSVVLAGGEQYF. The CDR3 nucleotides read TGCAGCGTTGTGTTAGCCGGTGGGGAGCAGTACTTC.

This clonotype was seen ten or more times. The chain uses TRBV2 and TRBJ2-3; possible D gene TRBD2, 6 bases. CDR3 size: 15 residues. V lost 7 bases, J lost 2 bases, and 16 bases lay in between. Looked up from germline, CDR1 is SNHLY and CDR2 is FYNNEI. The CDR3: CASMFPGSNTDTQYF. CDR3 DNA sequence: TGTGCCAGCATGTTTCCCGGGAGCAACACAGATACGCAGTATTTT.

This clonotype was observed many times. The J gene is TRBJ2-3, the V gene TRBV29-1, with no clear D. The germline V and J ends were trimmed by 6 bases and 2 bases, with 6 bases remaining between them. The CDR3 has 11 amino acids. CDR1 and CDR2 from the germline V gene are SQVTM and ANQGSEA. CDR3 loop: CSVETTDTQYF. DNA for the CDR3: TGCAGCGTGGAGACCACAGATACGCAGTATTTT.

The chain joins TRBV30 to TRBJ2-1, with TRBD1 identical over 8 bases. Germline V lookup: CDR1 GTSNPN, CDR2 SVGIG (reference sequence). This CDR3 has 13 amino acids. V shed 4 bases and J 13 bases; nucleotides not matched to a gene: 12. CDR3 loop: CAWKPGQGETQFF. The CDR3 DNA is TGTGCCTGGAAGCCCGGACAGGGCGAGACCCAGTTCTTC.